This T cell receptor (beta chain) was captured in a study of T cells in Graves' hyperthyroidism and ophthalmopathy. Study results and limitations: The model foresaw ophthalmopathy a median approximately 6.1 months prior to onset. A 13 V-J signature model discriminated ophthalmopathy versus stable hyperthyroidism.

Template material for amplifying TCR beta CDR3 regions consisted of RNA transcripts. The HTBI primer set drove a first-round RT-PCR of the TCR CDR3. TCRdb redid the calling of the multiplex PCR reads with MiXCR, one entry per CDR3 protein. The table lists around 450,000 distinct CDR3 sequences, 15% to 18% of them singletons. The germline V gene has CDR1 SGHAT and CDR2 FQNNGV. Trimming at V came to 3 bases and at J to 4 bases, leaving 4 bases not matched to a gene. The CDR3 sequence is 14 residues long. Many counts were recorded for this clonotype. No antigen is known for it. The specimen sequenced was blood. The rearrangement uses TRBV11-2 and TRBJ1-1; 8 bases match TRBD1. The TCR was taken from a woman aged 18-29 years with Graves' hyperthyroidism. The CDR3 protein is CASSFGQGSTEAFF. CDR3 DNA sequence: TGTGCCAGCAGCTTCGGACAGGGAAGCACTGAAGCTTTCTTT.